Described below is a single T cell receptor beta chain sequence and its context. The data were taken from a study of OX40 agonist ivuxolimab in advanced cancers. Repertoires were generated with immunoSEQ multiplex PCR, while TCRdb's copy carries only in-frame clones and drops some. This table holds 15,000 to 20,000 clones, around 80% found once. This CDR3 comprises 15 residues. V was trimmed by 3 bases and J by 0 bases, leaving 11 bases between them. Germline CDR1 and CDR2: MNHEY and SMNVEV (reference sequence). Specimen: CD4+ or CD8+ T cells sorted from blood, collected in a trial of the OX40 agonist ivuxolimab. V and J are TRBV27 and TRBJ2-5; D is ambiguous. This TCR derives from an adult with an advanced solid tumor such as melanoma, head and neck, liver or kidney cancer. This CDR3 is CASSFTDLYQETQYF. The CDR3 region has the DNA TGTGCCAGCAGTTTCACGGATCTGTACCAAGAGACCCAGTACTTC.